The clone carrying this T cell receptor beta chain was counted at least ten times. Each 10 ml fresh peripheral blood draw supplied the PBMCs. This sample is part of a study of T cells in Graves' hyperthyroidism and ophthalmopathy. This CDR3 has 16 residues. CDR1 and CDR2 from the germline V gene are MNHNS and SASEGT. V shed 3 bases and J shed 6 bases, with 17 bases lying between them. The investigators amplified TCR beta CDR3 regions from RNA transcripts. First-round RT-PCR with HTBI primers amplified the TCR CDR3 region. TCRdb re-called the multiplex PCR reads with MiXCR, one entry per CDR3 protein. The profile shows approximately 710,000 distinct CDR3 sequences, roughly 17% of them singletons.

The chain is built from TRBV6-1 and TRBJ2-2; no firm D call. This TCR was recovered from a man aged 50 to 60 with Graves' hyperthyroidism. The sequenced sample was blood. The CDR3 coding sequence is TGTGCCAGCAGTGATCCTCGGGTTTGGGATCCCGGGGAGCTGTTTTTT. Encoded protein: CASSDPRVWDPGELFF.